This T cell receptor (beta chain) is drawn from a study of T cells in Graves' hyperthyroidism and ophthalmopathy. Study-wide findings and caveats: Most thyroid-expanded clonotypes above 0.001 were also found in blood. In simple terms, a model built on 13 V-J features told ophthalmopathy apart from stable hyperthyroidism.

RNA transcripts yielded amplified TCR beta CDR3 regions. In the first-round RT-PCR of the TCR CDR3, the HTBI primer set was used. TCRdb redid the calling of the multiplex PCR reads with MiXCR, one entry per CDR3 protein. The sample has 550,000 to 650,000 distinct CDR3 sequences, approximately 14% seen once. Fresh peripheral blood, roughly 10 ml, was the source of the PBMCs. V was pared by 1 base and J by 14 bases, with 16 bases between. Germline V gene data show CDR1 as SGHDT and CDR2 as YYEEEE. CDR3 length: 14 residues. On this clonotype: What it binds is not known.

This rearrangement joins TRBV5-6 to TRBJ1-6; maybe TRBD1 (5 bases). The TCR was taken from a woman in her twenties or thirties with Graves' hyperthyroidism that later progressed to Graves' ophthalmopathy. The sequencing input was blood. The CDR3 DNA follows: TGTGCCAGCAGCTTGCGAAAGGGGCGCGAGGCCCTCCACTTT. It encodes CASSLRKGREALHF.